This is a list of T cell receptor beta chains from one sample in a study of identical twins. Each CDR3 protein gets one entry after TCRdb re-called the 5' RACE reads with MiXCR. The data contain fewer than 550,000 distinct CDR3 sequences, 15% of them singletons. The data also belong to a second study, concerning yellow fever vaccine responses in identical twins.

The specimen sequenced was CD4+ T cells sorted from blood. The receptors derive from a young woman in good health. The CDR3 runs from the conserved cysteine through the conserved F or W. The order of the fields is J gene, clone size, D gene, V gene, CDR3 protein, CDR3 DNA. The D gene is left open where the match is weak. Clone size is shown for a subset of rows, as once, few, many or a class of expanded clone.

j_call: TRBJ1-1
clone_size: NA
d_call: NA
v_call: TRBV7-6
cdr3_aa: CASSKGGYGMNTEAFF
cdr3_nt: TGTGCCAGCAGCAAAGGGGGATACGGCATGAACACTGAAGCTTTCTTT

j_call: TRBJ2-3
clone_size: NA
d_call: NA
v_call: TRBV6-1
cdr3_aa: CASSDGLRTDTQYF
cdr3_nt: TGTGCCAGCAGTGACGGACTGCGCACAGATACGCAGTATTTT

j_call: TRBJ2-2
clone_size: many
d_call: TRBD1
v_call: TRBV14
cdr3_aa: CASSRQGTSGELFF
cdr3_nt: TGTGCCAGCAGCCGACAGGGGACGAGCGGGGAGCTGTTTTTT

j_call: TRBJ2-2
clone_size: NA
d_call: NA
v_call: TRBV11-2
cdr3_aa: CASSLNMGRAAGLNTGELFF
cdr3_nt: TGTGCCAGCAGCTTAAATATGGGAAGGGCGGCGGGCTTGAACACCGGGGAGCTGTTTTTT

j_call: TRBJ1-2
clone_size: NA
d_call: NA
v_call: TRBV2
cdr3_aa: CASRATGTRSFGYTF
cdr3_nt: TGTGCCAGCAGAGCCACCGGGACTAGGAGCTTCGGCTACACCTTC

j_call: TRBJ2-1
clone_size: few
d_call: TRBD2
v_call: TRBV20-1
cdr3_aa: CSARVFGGGDEQFF
cdr3_nt: TGCAGTGCCCGCGTTTTCGGGGGGGGGGATGAGCAGTTCTTC

j_call: TRBJ1-6
clone_size: NA
d_call: NA
v_call: TRBV28
cdr3_aa: CASSLPSWDNSPLHF
cdr3_nt: TGTGCCAGCAGCCTCCCCTCTTGGGATAATTCACCCCTCCACTTT

j_call: TRBJ2-3
clone_size: NA
d_call: NA
v_call: TRBV7-9
cdr3_aa: CASSQGPGTQYF
cdr3_nt: TGTGCCAGCAGCCAGGGACCAGGGACGCAGTATTTT

j_call: TRBJ2-5
clone_size: many
d_call: NA
v_call: TRBV2
cdr3_aa: CASRETQYF
cdr3_nt: TGTGCCAGCAGGGAGACCCAGTACTTC

j_call: TRBJ2-1
clone_size: few
d_call: NA
v_call: TRBV5-1
cdr3_aa: CASSKAGRSSSYNEQFF
cdr3_nt: TGCGCCAGCAGCAAAGCAGGGAGATCCTCCTCCTACAATGAGCAGTTCTTC

j_call: TRBJ2-3
clone_size: NA
d_call: TRBD2
v_call: TRBV3-1
cdr3_aa: CASRYTSKEASGTDSTDTQYF
cdr3_nt: TGTGCCAGCAGGTACACCTCCAAGGAGGCTAGCGGGACTGATAGCACAGATACGCAGTATTTT